This record looks at one T cell receptor (beta chain) sequence and its context. Antigen unknown. Each of the patients experienced relapse following autologous stem cell transplantation, and their brentuximab vedotin exposure differed. The data originate from a study of PD-1 blockade in classical Hodgkin lymphoma. Profiled with immunoSEQ multiplex PCR; TCRdb holds only in-frame clones, not every one. The sample lists under 70,000 clones, over 70% occurring once. Looked up from germline, CDR1 is SGDLS and CDR2 is YYNGEE. Trimming removed 0 bases from V and 7 bases from J, with 11 bases in between. CDR3 length: 15 residues. General study findings and limits: The diversity seen at baseline in complete responders resembled that of newly diagnosed patients.

The receptor was isolated from a human donor with classical Hodgkin lymphoma. V usage is TRBV9 and J usage is TRBJ1-6; unclear D gene. The sequences come from peripheral blood mononuclear cells (PBMCs), collected before the second cycle of nivolumab. The CDR3, as DNA: TGTGCCAGCAGCGTAGACCCGGGATCAAATTCACCCCTCCACTTT. Protein sequence: CASSVDPGSNSPLHF. The variable domain in full, completed from reference TRBV9 and TRBJ1-6, reads DSGVTQTPKHLITATGQRVTLRCSPRSGDLSVYWYQQSLDQGLQFLIQYYNGEERAKGNILERFSAQQFPDLHSELNLSSLELGDSALYFCASSVDPGSNSPLHFGNGTRLTVT.